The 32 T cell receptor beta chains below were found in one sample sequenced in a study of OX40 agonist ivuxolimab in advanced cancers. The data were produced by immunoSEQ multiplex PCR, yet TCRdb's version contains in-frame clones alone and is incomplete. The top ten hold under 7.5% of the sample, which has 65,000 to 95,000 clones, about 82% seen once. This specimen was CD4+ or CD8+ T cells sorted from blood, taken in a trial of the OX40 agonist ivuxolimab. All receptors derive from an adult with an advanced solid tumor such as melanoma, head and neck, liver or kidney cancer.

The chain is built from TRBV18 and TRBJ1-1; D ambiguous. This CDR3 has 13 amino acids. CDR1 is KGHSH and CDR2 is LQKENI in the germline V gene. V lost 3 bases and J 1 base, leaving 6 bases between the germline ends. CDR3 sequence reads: CASSPSQNTEAFF. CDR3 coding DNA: TGTGCCAGCTCACCGTCACAGAACACTGAAGCTTTCTTT.

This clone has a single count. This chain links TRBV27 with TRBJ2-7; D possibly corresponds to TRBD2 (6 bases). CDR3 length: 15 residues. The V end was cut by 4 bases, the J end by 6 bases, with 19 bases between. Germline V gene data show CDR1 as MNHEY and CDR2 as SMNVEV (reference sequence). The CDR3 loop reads CASSWGVPRTSEQYF. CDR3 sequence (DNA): TGTGCCAGCAGTTGGGGGGTCCCCCGGACCTCCGAGCAGTACTTC.

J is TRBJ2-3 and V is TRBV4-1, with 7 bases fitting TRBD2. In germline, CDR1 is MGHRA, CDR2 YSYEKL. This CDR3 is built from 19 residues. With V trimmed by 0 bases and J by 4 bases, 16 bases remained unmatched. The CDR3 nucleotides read TGCGCCAGCAGCCAAGAGGTCTCCGGTAGGCGGGAGTTTGCAGATACGCAGTATTTT. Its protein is CASSQEVSGRREFADTQYF.

CDR3 nucleotides: TGTGCCAGCAGTGAAACCGGGTCTGGAAACACCATATATTTT. Residues: CASSETGSGNTIYF. The chain is built from TRBV6-1 and TRBJ1-3; D is unresolved. The V and J ends lost 2 bases and 1 base respectively, with 6 bases between them. This CDR3 comprises 14 residues. In germline, CDR1 is MNHNS, CDR2 SASEGT.

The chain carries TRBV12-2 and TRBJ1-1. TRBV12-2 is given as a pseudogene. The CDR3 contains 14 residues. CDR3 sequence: CASRLGEPGTEAFF. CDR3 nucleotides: TGTGCAAGTCGCTTAGGGGAGCCTGGGACTGAAGCTTTCTTT.

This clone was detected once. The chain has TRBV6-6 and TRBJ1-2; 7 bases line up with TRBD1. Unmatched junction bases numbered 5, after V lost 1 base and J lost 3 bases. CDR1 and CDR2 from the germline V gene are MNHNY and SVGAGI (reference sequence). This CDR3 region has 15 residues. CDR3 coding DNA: TGTGCCAGCAGTTACTTGGGGACAGCCTACTATGGCTACACCTTC. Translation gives CASSYLGTAYYGYTF.

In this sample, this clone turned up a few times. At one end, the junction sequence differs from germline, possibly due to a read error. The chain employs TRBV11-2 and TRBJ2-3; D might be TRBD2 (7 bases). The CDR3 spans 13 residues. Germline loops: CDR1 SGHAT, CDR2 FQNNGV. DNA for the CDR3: TGTGCCAGCGGAACGGGGGGCACATATACGCAGTATTTT. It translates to CASGTGGTYTQYF.

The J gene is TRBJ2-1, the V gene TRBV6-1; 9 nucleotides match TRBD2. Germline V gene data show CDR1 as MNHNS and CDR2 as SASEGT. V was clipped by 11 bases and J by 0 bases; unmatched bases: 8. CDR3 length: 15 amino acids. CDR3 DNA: TGTGCCCTTAGCGGGAGCTGGAGCTCCTACAATGAGCAGTTCTTC. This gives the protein CALSGSWSSYNEQFF.

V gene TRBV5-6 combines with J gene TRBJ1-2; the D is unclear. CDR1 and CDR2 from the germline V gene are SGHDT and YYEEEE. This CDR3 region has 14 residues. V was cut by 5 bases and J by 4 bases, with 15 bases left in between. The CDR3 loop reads CASSLVPDSYGYTF. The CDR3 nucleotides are TGTGCCAGCAGTCTGGTCCCGGACTCCTATGGCTACACCTTC. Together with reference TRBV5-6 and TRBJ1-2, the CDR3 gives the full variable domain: DAGVTQSPTHLIKTRGQQVTLRCSPKSGHDTVSWYQQALGQGPQFIFQYYEEEERQRGNFPDRFSGHQFPNYSSELNVNALLLGDSALYLCASSLVPDSYGYTFGSGTRLTVV.

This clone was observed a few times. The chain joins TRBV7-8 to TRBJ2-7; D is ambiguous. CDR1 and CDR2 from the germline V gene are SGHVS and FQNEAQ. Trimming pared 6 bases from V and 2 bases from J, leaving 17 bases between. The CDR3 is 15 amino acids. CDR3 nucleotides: TGTGCCAGCAGTCCTTCCCTGGGCACGGCCTACGAGCAGTACTTC. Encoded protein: CASSPSLGTAYEQYF.

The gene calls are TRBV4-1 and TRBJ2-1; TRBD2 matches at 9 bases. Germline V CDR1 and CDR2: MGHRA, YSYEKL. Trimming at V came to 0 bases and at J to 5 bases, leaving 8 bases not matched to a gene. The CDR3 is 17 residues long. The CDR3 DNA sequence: TGCGCCAGCAGCCAAGAGAGACTGGCTAGCGGGAACAATGAGCAGTTCTTC. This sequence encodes CASSQERLASGNNEQFF.

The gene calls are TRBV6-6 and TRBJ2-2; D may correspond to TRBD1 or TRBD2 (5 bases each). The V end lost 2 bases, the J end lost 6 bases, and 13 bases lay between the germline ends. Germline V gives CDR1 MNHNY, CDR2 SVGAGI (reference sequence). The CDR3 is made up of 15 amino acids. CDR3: CASSYGRDVPGELFF. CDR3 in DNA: TGTGCCAGCAGTTACGGACGGGACGTTCCCGGGGAGCTGTTTTTT.

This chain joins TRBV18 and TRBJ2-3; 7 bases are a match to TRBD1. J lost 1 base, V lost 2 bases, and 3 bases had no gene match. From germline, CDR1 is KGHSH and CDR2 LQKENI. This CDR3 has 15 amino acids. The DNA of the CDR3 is TGTGCCAGCTCACCAGGGCAGGGGGGCACAGATACGCAGTATTTT. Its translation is CASSPGQGGTDTQYF.

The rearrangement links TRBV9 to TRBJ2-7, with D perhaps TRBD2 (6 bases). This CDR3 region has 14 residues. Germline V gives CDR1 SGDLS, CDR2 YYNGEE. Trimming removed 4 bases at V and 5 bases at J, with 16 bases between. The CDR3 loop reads CASSPRLASHEQYF. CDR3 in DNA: TGTGCCAGCAGCCCCCGCCTAGCGAGCCACGAGCAGTACTTC.

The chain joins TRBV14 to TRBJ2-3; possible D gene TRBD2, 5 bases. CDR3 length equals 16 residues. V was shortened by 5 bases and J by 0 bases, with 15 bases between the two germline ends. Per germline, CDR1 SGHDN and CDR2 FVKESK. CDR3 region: CASSSRGEKSTDTQYF. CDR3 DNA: TGTGCCAGCAGCAGTCGTGGGGAGAAGAGCACAGATACGCAGTATTTT. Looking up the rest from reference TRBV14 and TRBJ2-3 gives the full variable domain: EAGVTQFPSHSVIEKGQTVTLRCDPISGHDNLYWYRRVMGKEIKFLLHFVKESKQDESGMPNNRFLAERTGGTYSTLKVQPAELEDSGVYFCASSSRGEKSTDTQYFGPGTRLTVL.

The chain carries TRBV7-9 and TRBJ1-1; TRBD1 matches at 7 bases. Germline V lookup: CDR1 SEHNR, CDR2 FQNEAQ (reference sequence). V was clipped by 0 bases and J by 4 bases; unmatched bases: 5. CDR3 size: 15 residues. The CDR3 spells CASSLAGQGVTEAFF. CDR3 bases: TGTGCCAGCAGCTTAGCCGGGCAGGGGGTCACTGAAGCTTTCTTT.

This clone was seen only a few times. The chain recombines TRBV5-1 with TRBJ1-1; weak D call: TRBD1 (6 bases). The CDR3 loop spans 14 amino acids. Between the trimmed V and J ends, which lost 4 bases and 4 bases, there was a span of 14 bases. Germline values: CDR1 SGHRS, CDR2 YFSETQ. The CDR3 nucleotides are TGCGCCAGCAGCCATGACAGGCAAATCACTGAAGCTTTCTTT. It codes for CASSHDRQITEAFF.

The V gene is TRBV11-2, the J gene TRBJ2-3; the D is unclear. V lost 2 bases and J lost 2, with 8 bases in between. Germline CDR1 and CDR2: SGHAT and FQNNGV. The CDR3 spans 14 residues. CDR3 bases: TGTGCCAGCAGCTTATCGACCTACACAGATACGCAGTATTTT. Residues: CASSLSTYTDTQYF.

CDR3 in DNA: TGTGCTAGTGCCGGGACAGGGCGTTACAATGAGCAGTTCTTC. Translating gives CASAGTGRYNEQFF. This chain joins TRBV12-5 and TRBJ2-1; 9 nucleotides match TRBD1. Germline trimming cut 7 bases from V and 4 bases from J; bases unmatched to any gene: 5. Germline lookup yields CDR1 LGHNT and CDR2 FRNRAP. This CDR3 spans 14 amino acids.

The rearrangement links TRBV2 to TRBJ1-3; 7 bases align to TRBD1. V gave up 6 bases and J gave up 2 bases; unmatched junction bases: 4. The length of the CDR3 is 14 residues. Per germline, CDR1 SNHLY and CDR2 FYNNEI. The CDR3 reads CASRDREAGNTIYF. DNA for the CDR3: TGTGCCAGCAGAGACAGGGAAGCTGGAAACACCATATATTTT.

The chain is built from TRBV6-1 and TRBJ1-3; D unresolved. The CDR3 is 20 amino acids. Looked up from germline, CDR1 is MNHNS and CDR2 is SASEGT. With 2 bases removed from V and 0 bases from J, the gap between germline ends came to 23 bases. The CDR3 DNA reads TGTGCCAGCAGTGAAACCCGTGCTGGTGGAGGGCCCCTCTCTGGAAACACCATATATTTT. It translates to CASSETRAGGGPLSGNTIYF.

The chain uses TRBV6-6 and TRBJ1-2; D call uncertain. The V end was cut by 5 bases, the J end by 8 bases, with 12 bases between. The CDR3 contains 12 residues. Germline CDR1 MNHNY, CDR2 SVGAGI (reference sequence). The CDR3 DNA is TGTGCCAGCAGTCATGGGTCGTTGGGCTACACCTTC. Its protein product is CASSHGSLGYTF.

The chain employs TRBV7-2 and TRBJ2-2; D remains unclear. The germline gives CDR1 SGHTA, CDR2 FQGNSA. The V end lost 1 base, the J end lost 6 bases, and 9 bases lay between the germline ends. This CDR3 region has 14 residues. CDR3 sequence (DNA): TGTGCCAGCAGCTTAGTGTTCCCTTCCGGGGAGCTGTTTTTT. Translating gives CASSLVFPSGELFF. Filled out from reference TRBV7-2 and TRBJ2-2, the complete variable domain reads GAGVSQSPSNKVTEKGKDVELRCDPISGHTALYWYRQSLGQGLEFLIYFQGNSAPDKSGLPSDRFSAERTGGSVSTLTIQRTQQEDSAVYLCASSLVFPSGELFFGEGSRLTVL.

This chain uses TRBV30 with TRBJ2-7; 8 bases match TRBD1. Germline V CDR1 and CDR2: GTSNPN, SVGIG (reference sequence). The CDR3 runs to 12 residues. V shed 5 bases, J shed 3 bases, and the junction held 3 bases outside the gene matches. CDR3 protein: CAWGTGDYEQYF. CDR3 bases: TGTGCCTGGGGGACAGGAGACTACGAGCAGTACTTC.

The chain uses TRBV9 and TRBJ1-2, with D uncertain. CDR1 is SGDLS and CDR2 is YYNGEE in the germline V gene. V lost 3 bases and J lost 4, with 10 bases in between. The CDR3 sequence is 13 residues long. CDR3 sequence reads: CASSGTVPYGYTF. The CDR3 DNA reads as TGTGCCAGCAGCGGGACGGTGCCCTATGGCTACACCTTC.

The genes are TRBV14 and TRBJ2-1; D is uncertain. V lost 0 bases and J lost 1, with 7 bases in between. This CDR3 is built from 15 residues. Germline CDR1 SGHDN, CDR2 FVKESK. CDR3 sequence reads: CASSQDLVSYNEQFF. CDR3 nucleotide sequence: TGTGCCAGCAGCCAAGATCTAGTATCCTACAATGAGCAGTTCTTC.

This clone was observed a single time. CDR3 amino acids: CASSYFTDTQYF. CDR3 DNA sequence: TGTGCCAGCAGCTATTTCACAGATACGCAGTATTTT. V is TRBV7-2 and J is TRBJ2-3; D unresolved. Per the germline V gene, CDR1 is SGHTA and CDR2 is FQGNSA. Trimming stripped 4 bases from V and 2 bases from J, with 4 bases between. The CDR3 consists of 12 residues. Drawing the rest from reference TRBV7-2 and TRBJ2-3, the complete variable domain is GAGVSQSPSNKVTEKGKDVELRCDPISGHTALYWYRQSLGQGLEFLIYFQGNSAPDKSGLPSDRFSAERTGGSVSTLTIQRTQQEDSAVYLCASSYFTDTQYFGPGTRLTVL.

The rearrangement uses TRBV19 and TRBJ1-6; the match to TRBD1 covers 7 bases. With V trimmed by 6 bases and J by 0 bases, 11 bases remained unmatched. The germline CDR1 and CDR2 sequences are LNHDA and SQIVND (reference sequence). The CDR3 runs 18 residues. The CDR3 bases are TGTGCCAGTAGGGGGGACAGCACCTCTTTCTCCTATAATTCACCCCTCCACTTT. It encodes CASRGDSTSFSYNSPLHF. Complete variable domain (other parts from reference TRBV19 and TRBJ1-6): DGGITQSPKYLFRKEGQNVTLSCEQNLNHDAMYWYRQDPGQGLRLIYYSQIVNDFQKGDIAEGYSVSREKKESFPLTVTSAQKNPTAFYLCASRGDSTSFSYNSPLHFGNGTRLTVT.

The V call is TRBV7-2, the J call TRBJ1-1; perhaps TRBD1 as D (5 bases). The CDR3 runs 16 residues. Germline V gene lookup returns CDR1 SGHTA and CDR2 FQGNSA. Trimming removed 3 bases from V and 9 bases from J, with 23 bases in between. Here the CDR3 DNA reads TGTGCCAGCAGCTTGGCCCAGAGTCTTAGGGACCAAAAAGCTTTCTTT. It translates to CASSLAQSLRDQKAFF.

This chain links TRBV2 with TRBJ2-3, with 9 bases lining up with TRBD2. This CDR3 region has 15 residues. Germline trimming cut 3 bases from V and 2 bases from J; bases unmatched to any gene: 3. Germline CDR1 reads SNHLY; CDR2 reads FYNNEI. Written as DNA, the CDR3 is TGTGCCAGCAGTGAGCGGGGGGGCCACACAGATACGCAGTATTTT. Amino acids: CASSERGGHTDTQYF.

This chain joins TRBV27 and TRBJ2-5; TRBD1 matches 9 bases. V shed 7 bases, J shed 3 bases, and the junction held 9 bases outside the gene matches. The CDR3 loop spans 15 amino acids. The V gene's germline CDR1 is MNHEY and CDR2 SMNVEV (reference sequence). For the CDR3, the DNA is TGTGCCAGCAAGGATGGGACAGGGAGTAAAGAGACCCAGTACTTC. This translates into CASKDGTGSKETQYF.

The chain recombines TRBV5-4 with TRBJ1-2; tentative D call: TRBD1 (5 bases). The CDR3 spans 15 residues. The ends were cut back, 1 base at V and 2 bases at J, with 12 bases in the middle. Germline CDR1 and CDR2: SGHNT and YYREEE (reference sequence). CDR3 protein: CASSLSIGANYGYTF. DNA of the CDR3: TGTGCCAGCAGCTTGAGTATAGGGGCAAACTATGGCTACACCTTC.